This T cell receptor (beta chain) was recovered during a study of blood T cells in healthy people across ages. General study findings and limits: Age advanced and TCR beta diversity per million T cells fell, roughly linearly.

Trimming stripped 6 bases from V and 12 bases from J, with 14 bases between. The CDR3 is made up of 11 amino acids. Germline CDR1 reads MNHEY; CDR2 reads SMNVEV (reference sequence). Every sample had a minimum of 6.5 million PBMCs isolated. Primers used in a second PCR of roughly 6 to 12 cycles were a sample-barcoded 5' primer and a J-beta primer mix. Every molecule of cDNA carried a tag from a template-switch adaptor with 12 random nucleotides. Per-sample output comprised a minimum of 2.5 million paired-end reads containing CDR3. TCRdb independently ran MiXCR on the 5' RACE reads; one entry per CDR3 protein. The sample lists 870,000 or so distinct CDR3 sequences, roughly 26% occurring once. This clonotype was picked up one time. What it binds is unknown.

Input material: blood. The rearrangement links TRBV27 to TRBJ1-1; D perhaps matches TRBD1 (6 bases). This TCR derives from an elderly woman in good health. DNA of the CDR3: TGTGCCAGCAGAACCACAGGGTTGACTTTCTTT. Residues: CASRTTGLTFF.